The entry below describes one TCR beta chain. Its antigen is unidentified. The validation cohort, a group of around 120 subjects, included the donors and was separate from the roughly 720-subject first cohort. The data were taken from a study of cytomegalovirus exposure and HLA in healthy donors. Here immunoSEQ multiplex PCR was the method, and the copy in TCRdb shows in-frame clones only, minus some. The sample has some 130,000 clones; roughly four fifths are singletons. Study outcomes and limitations: Reportedly, diagnosis of cytomegalovirus status by the classifier showed high specificity and sensitivity.

Germline V gives CDR1 SGDLS, CDR2 YYNGEE. CDR3 size: 15 residues. Trimming stripped 0 bases from V and 4 bases from J, with 11 bases between. The chain has TRBV9 and TRBJ1-3; no firm D call. The material sequenced was PBMCs. The sequence derives from a woman in her twenties or thirties in good health and CMV-seronegative. The CDR3 DNA sequence: TGTGCCAGCAGCGTAGCCCCCGGGTACGGAAACACCATATATTTT. It encodes CASSVAPGYGNTIYF.